The clone carrying this TCR beta chain appeared many times. TRAV- and TRBV-specific primers were used for first-strand cDNA, which covered alpha and beta chains. TCR amplification used 15 to 20 PCR cycles, a constant-region primer and a V-primer adapter. TCRdb recomputed calls from the reads with MiXCR, one row per CDR3 protein. This sample has around 65,000 distinct CDR3 sequences, with around a quarter found just once. This entry comes from a study of low-dose radiotherapy and immunotherapy resistance in tumors. Across the whole study: Daily oral aspirin at 300 mg began on cycle 1 day 1 and lasted four cycles.

The sample's time point: before trial treatment. It was nivolumab, ipilimumab, aspirin, low-dose cyclophosphamide and low-dose radiotherapy that donors received. The specimen was PBMCs, collected before treatment. The sequence derives from a male donor with rectosigmoid adenocarcinoma.

The CDR3 sequence: CASSVAASGGAGTDTQYF. The CDR3 DNA reads TGTGCCAGCAGCGTCGCGGCTAGCGGGGGGGCCGGCACAGATACGCAGTATTTT. The rearrangement uses TRBV9 and TRBJ2-3, with 12 nucleotides matching TRBD2. This CDR3 is built from 18 residues. J gave up 1 base and V 2 bases, and 8 bases lay outside the gene matches. Germline V gene data show CDR1 as SGDLS and CDR2 as YYNGEE.